What follows are 23 T cell receptor beta chains derived from one specimen sequenced in a study of cytomegalovirus exposure and HLA in healthy donors. PCR primers comprised 60 Vbeta and 13 Jbeta primers. Clones were read by immunoSEQ multiplex PCR, and TCRdb kept only the in-frame ones, dropping some. The sample lists about 180,000 clones; over 70% were seen once. Sequencing was done on a sample of PBMCs. These receptors all stem from a woman in her sixties or seventies in good health and CMV-seropositive.

The chain carries TRBV6-1 and TRBJ1-1; 10 bases map to TRBD1. With V trimmed by 4 bases and J by 3 bases, 5 bases remained unmatched. The CDR3 runs 15 residues. CDR1 and CDR2 from the germline V gene are MNHNS and SASEGT. This CDR3 reads CASSVWTGGYTEAFF. The DNA of the CDR3 is TGTGCCAGCAGTGTATGGACAGGGGGTTACACTGAAGCTTTCTTT.

As regards this clone: At one of its ends the junction is not consistent with the germline gene, which may arise from a read error. The chain links TRBV4-1 to TRBJ2-4; D is tentatively TRBD1 or TRBD2 (5 bases each). The CDR3 is made up of 17 amino acids. Germline lookup yields CDR1 MGHRA and CDR2 YSYEKL. The CDR3 sequence is CASSEGAGYLAKNSQYF. CDR3 in DNA: TGCGCCAGCAGCGAAGGGGCCGGGTACCTAGCCAAAAACAGTCAGTACTTC.

The V and J genes are TRBV6-5 and TRBJ1-1; D is undetermined. CDR1 MNHEY and CDR2 SVGAGI come from the germline V gene. Trimming left V 6 bases short and J 5 bases short, with 10 bases between. The CDR3 extends over 12 amino acids. The CDR3 DNA reads TGTGCCAGCAGAACTGTTGAGACTGAAGCTTTCTTT. Residues: CASRTVETEAFF.

The V call is TRBV4-2, the J call TRBJ2-3; 10 nucleotides align to TRBD2. The germline gives CDR1 LGHNA, CDR2 YNFKEQ. J lost 2 bases, V lost 2 bases, and 4 bases had no gene match. The CDR3 totals 16 residues. The DNA for the CDR3 is TGTGCCAGCAGCCAACTAGCGGGGGTCGCCACAGATACGCAGTATTTT. It specifies CASSQLAGVATDTQYF.

The chain joins TRBV5-1 to TRBJ2-5; 9 bases match TRBD2. CDR3 length: 15 amino acids. Germline values: CDR1 SGHRS, CDR2 YFSETQ. V lost 6 bases and J lost 5; bases outside the gene matches: 11. The CDR3 DNA follows: TGCGCCAGCAACCTTCGTTTAGCGGGAGACGAGACCCAGTACTTC. It codes for CASNLRLAGDETQYF.

The rearrangement links TRBV5-1 to TRBJ2-7; D is perhaps TRBD1 (6 bases). The CDR3 sequence is 15 residues long. Trimming pared 3 bases from V and 0 bases from J, leaving 13 bases between. Germline V lookup: CDR1 SGHRS, CDR2 YFSETQ. This chain's CDR3 is CASSSTQTGSYEQYF. The CDR3 DNA reads TGCGCCAGCAGCTCAACCCAGACAGGCTCCTACGAGCAGTACTTC.

The chain carries TRBV6-6 and TRBJ2-7; 11 bases map to TRBD2. J lost 0 bases, V lost 5 bases, and 6 bases had no gene match. The CDR3 runs 16 residues. Per germline, CDR1 MNHNY and CDR2 SVGAGI (reference sequence). This CDR3 reads CASSGRLAGTSYEQYF. The CDR3 DNA reads TGTGCCAGCAGTGGAAGACTAGCGGGGACCTCCTACGAGCAGTACTTC.

The chain carries TRBV11-2 and TRBJ1-2; D is unresolved. Per the germline V gene, CDR1 is SGHAT and CDR2 is FQNNGV. Trimming took 0 bases from V and 4 from J, leaving 6 bases between them. The CDR3 runs to 13 residues. DNA for the CDR3: TGTGCCAGCAGCTTAGATTTCATCTATGGCTACACCTTC. This encodes CASSLDFIYGYTF.

The chain has TRBV10-3 and TRBJ1-2; TRBD1 is a possible D gene (6 bases). Trimming cost V 10 bases and J 6 bases, with 18 bases left between them. The CDR3 extends over 13 amino acids. CDR1 and CDR2 (germline): ENHRY, SYGVKD. The CDR3 region is CASNRDIKDGYTF. In nucleotides, the CDR3 is TGTGCCAGCAACCGGGACATCAAGGATGGCTACACCTTC.

V is TRBV14 and J is TRBJ1-6; unclear D gene. Germline V gives CDR1 SGHDN, CDR2 FVKESK. V gave up 0 bases and J gave up 14 bases, with 11 bases separating them. The CDR3 contains 13 residues. The CDR3 spells CASSQDLSVALHF. The CDR3 DNA sequence: TGTGCCAGCAGCCAAGATCTCTCCGTCGCCCTCCACTTT.

This chain joins TRBV18 and TRBJ1-2; D unresolved. With 0 bases removed from V and 2 bases from J, the gap between germline ends came to 10 bases. CDR1 is KGHSH and CDR2 is LQKENI in the germline V gene. The CDR3 runs 15 residues. The CDR3 DNA reads TGTGCCAGCTCACCACCGGTCCAGAGGAACTATGGCTACACCTTC. This translates into CASSPPVQRNYGYTF.

The V call is TRBV7-3, the J call TRBJ2-2; 12 nucleotides align to TRBD1. Germline values: CDR1 SGHTA, CDR2 FQGTGA. Trimming cost V 3 bases and J 2 bases; bases outside gene matches: 1. The CDR3 has 16 residues. The CDR3 protein is CASSLGQGANTGELFF. The CDR3 region has the DNA TGTGCCAGCAGCTTGGGACAGGGGGCTAACACCGGGGAGCTGTTTTTT.

The chain uses TRBV9 and TRBJ1-3; D is unclear. CDR1 and CDR2 (germline): SGDLS, YYNGEE. The CDR3 has 14 residues. The V end lost 2 bases, the J end lost 0 bases, and 6 bases lay between the germline ends. The CDR3 coding sequence is TGTGCCAGCAGCGTGGACTTCTCTGGAAACACCATATATTTT. Its protein is CASSVDFSGNTIYF.

The J gene is TRBJ2-7, the V gene TRBV30; D possibly corresponds to TRBD2 (6 bases). V was trimmed by 0 bases and J by 8 bases, leaving 17 bases between them. Germline V lookup: CDR1 GTSNPN, CDR2 SVGIG (reference sequence). The CDR3 totals 14 residues. The CDR3 reads CAWSVSDWDLKQYF. The CDR3 DNA reads TGTGCCTGGAGTGTATCGGACTGGGACTTAAAGCAGTACTTC.

This clone has only one observation. The chain uses TRBV30 and TRBJ1-2; D gene uncertain. The V gene's germline CDR1 is GTSNPN and CDR2 SVGIG (reference sequence). V gave up 2 bases and J gave up 0 bases, with 7 bases separating them. CDR3 length: 13 residues. The CDR3 nucleotides read TGTGCCTGGAGTCTACCCCCTAACTATGGCTACACCTTC. Amino acids: CAWSLPPNYGYTF.

This sequence joins TRBV28 and TRBJ1-5; D may be TRBD1 (6 bases). The CDR3 length is 15 residues. Germline V gene sequence: CDR1 MDHEN, CDR2 SYDVKM. V was cut by 8 bases and J by 5 bases, with 19 bases left in between. The chain's CDR3 is CASCGVQGFYQPQHF. The DNA for the CDR3 is TGTGCCAGCTGTGGGGTACAGGGTTTTTATCAGCCCCAGCATTTT.

V usage is TRBV9 and J usage is TRBJ2-7, with a tentative D call TRBD2 (6 bases). Germline assignment: CDR1 SGDLS and CDR2 YYNGEE. The CDR3 spans 12 residues. V was trimmed by 6 bases and J by 0 bases, leaving 7 bases between them. CDR3 residues: CASTAGSYEQYF. Written as DNA, the CDR3 is TGTGCCAGCACAGCGGGCTCCTACGAGCAGTACTTC.

V is TRBV5-1 and J is TRBJ1-4, with D possibly matching TRBD1 (6 bases). This CDR3 contains 16 residues. Germline loops: CDR1 SGHRS, CDR2 YFSETQ. Trimming removed 1 base at V and 7 bases at J, with 17 bases between. The CDR3, as DNA: TGCGCCAGCAGCTTGACCCCGGGACAAAACGGTGAAAAACTGTTTTTT. As protein: CASSLTPGQNGEKLFF.

This rearrangement joins TRBV27 to TRBJ1-5; the match to TRBD1 covers 8 bases. The V gene's germline CDR1 is MNHEY and CDR2 SMNVEV (reference sequence). V shed 3 bases and J 5 bases; nucleotides not matched to a gene: 6. This CDR3 is 15 amino acids long. The CDR3 DNA reads as TGTGCCAGCAGTTTCCGGACAGGGAAAGATCAGCCCCAGCATTTT. Its protein is CASSFRTGKDQPQHF.

This chain joins TRBV5-4 and TRBJ2-4; possibly TRBD1 for D (7 bases). Germline lookup yields CDR1 SGHNT and CDR2 YYREEE (reference sequence). V lost 4 bases, J lost 12 bases, and 20 bases lay in between. This CDR3 spans 14 amino acids. The CDR3 bases are TGTGCCAGCAGCCCGGCGCGGGGATGGGACAGTCAGTACTTC. Its protein product is CASSPARGWDSQYF.

This chain links TRBV5-1 with TRBJ2-1; the D gene is possibly TRBD2 (6 bases). Germline V lookup: CDR1 SGHRS, CDR2 YFSETQ. This CDR3 region has 16 residues. Trimming removed 0 bases from V and 0 bases from J, with 10 bases in between. The CDR3: CASSLAAGSSYNEQFF. The CDR3 DNA reads TGCGCCAGCAGCTTGGCAGCGGGCAGCTCCTACAATGAGCAGTTCTTC.

The chain has TRBV6-5 and TRBJ2-1; D not resolved. Germline-derived CDR1 and CDR2 are MNHEY and SVGAGI. The V and J ends lost 8 bases and 2 bases respectively, with 16 bases between them. This CDR3 comprises 15 residues. The CDR3 region is CASWSKQITYNEQFF. CDR3 in DNA: TGTGCCAGCTGGTCCAAACAGATCACCTACAATGAGCAGTTCTTC.

J is TRBJ2-5 and V is TRBV7-3, with 7 nucleotides matching TRBD1. J was trimmed by 1 base and V by 0 bases; bases with no gene match: 2. Germline V lookup: CDR1 SGHTA, CDR2 FQGTGA. The CDR3 is 15 residues long. CDR3 nucleotide sequence: TGTGCCAGCAGCTTAACAGGACAGGCCCAAGAGACCCAGTACTTC. Encoded protein: CASSLTGQAQETQYF.